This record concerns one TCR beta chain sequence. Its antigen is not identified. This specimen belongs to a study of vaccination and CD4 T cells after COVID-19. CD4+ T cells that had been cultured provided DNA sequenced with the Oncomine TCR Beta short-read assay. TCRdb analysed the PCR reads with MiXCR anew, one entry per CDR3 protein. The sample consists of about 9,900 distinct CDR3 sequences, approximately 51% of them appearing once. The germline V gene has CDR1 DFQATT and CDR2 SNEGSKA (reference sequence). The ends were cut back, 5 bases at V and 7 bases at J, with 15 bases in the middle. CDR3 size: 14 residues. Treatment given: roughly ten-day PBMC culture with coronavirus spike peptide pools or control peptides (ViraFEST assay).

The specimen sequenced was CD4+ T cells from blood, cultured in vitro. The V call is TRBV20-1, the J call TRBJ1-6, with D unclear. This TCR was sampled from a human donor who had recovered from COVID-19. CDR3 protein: CSASTEQKNSPLHF. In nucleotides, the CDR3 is TGCAGTGCTTCGACGGAGCAAAAAAATTCACCCCTCCACTTT.